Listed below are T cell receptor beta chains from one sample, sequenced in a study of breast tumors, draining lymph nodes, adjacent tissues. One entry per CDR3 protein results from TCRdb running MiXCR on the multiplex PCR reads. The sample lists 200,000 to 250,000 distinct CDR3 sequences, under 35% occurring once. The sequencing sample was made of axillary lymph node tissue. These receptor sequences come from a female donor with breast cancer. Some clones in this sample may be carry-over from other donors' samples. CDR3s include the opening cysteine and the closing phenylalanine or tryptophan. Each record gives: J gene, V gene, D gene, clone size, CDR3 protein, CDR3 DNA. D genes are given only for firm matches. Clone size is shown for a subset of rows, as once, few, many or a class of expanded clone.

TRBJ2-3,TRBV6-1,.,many,CASSLNSGGGTATDTQYF,TGTGCCAGCAGCCTAAACTCGGGCGGGGGGACAGCCACAGATACGCAGTATTTT
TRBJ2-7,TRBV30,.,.,CAWSVGGAYEQYF,TGTGCCTGGAGTGTAGGGGGGGCCTACGAGCAGTACTTC
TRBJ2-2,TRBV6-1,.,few,CASSGGETMNTGELFF,TGTGCCAGCAGTGGGGGTGAGACAATGAACACCGGGGAGCTGTTTTTT
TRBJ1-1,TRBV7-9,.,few,CAWGGRNTEAFF,TGTGCCTGGGGGGGGAGGAACACTGAAGCTTTCTTT
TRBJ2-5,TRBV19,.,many,CASSPRRTDSRAQYF,TGTGCCAGTAGTCCCCGACGGACAGACAGTAGAGCCCAGTACTTC
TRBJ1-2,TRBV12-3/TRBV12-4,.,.,CASRRGQGTGYTF,TGTGCCAGCAGACGAGGTCAGGGGACAGGCTACACCTTC
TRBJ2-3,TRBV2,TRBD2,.,CASRGGVGTDTQYF,TGTGCCAGCAGGGGGGGGGTAGGCACAGATACGCAGTATTTT
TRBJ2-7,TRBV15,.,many,CAISSLGYGLQNEQYF,TGTGCCATCAGCAGCCTCGGGTATGGGCTTCAGAACGAGCAGTACTTC
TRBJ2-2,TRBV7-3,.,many,CASSLGRDGRELFF,TGTGCCAGCAGCTTGGGACGGGATGGCAGGGAGCTGTTTTTT
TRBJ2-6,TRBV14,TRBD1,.,CASSHRRGQGSANVLTF,TGTGCCAGCAGCCATAGGCGCGGACAGGGGTCGGCCAACGTCCTGACTTTC
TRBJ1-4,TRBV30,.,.,CAWSGTRGANEKLFF,TGTGCCTGGAGTGGGACGAGGGGCGCTAATGAAAAACTGTTTTTT
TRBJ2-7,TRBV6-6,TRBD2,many,CASTPGGLAGVYEQYF,TGTGCCAGCACCCCGGGTGGTCTAGCGGGAGTATACGAGCAGTACTTC
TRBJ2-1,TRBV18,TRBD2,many,CASSPSGASYNEQFF,TGTGCCAGCTCACCAAGCGGGGCCTCCTACAATGAGCAGTTCTTC
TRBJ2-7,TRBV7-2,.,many,CASSLSSLRGRQYEQYF,TGTGCCAGCAGCTTGTCCTCCCTGCGAGGGAGACAATACGAGCAGTACTTC
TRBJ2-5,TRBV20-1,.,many,CSARWGEGGETQYF,TGCAGTGCTAGATGGGGGGAAGGCGGCGAGACCCAGTACTTC
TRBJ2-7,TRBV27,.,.,CASSLSGYAEQYF,TGTGCCAGCAGTTTATCAGGGTATGCGGAGCAGTACTTC
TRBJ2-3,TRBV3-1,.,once,CAGSQGDTQYF,TGTGCCGGCAGCCAAGGGGATACGCAGTATTTT
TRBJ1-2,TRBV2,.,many,CASRETDPGYTF,TGTGCCAGCAGAGAAACCGACCCCGGCTACACCTTC
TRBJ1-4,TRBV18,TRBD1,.,CASSPQPGQGGEKLFF,TGTGCCAGCTCACCACAACCGGGACAGGGAGGAGAAAAACTGTTTTTT
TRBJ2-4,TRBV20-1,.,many,CSASTPGLAKNIQYF,TGCAGTGCTAGTACGCCGGGACTAGCCAAAAACATTCAGTACTTC
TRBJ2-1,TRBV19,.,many,CASSSRNEQFF,TGTGCCAGTAGTAGCCGGAATGAGCAGTTCTTC
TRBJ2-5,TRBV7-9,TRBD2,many,CASSLGTSGSGETQYF,TGTGCCAGCAGCTTAGGGACTAGCGGGAGTGGAGAGACCCAGTACTTC
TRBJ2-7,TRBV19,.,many,CASSIESTSPYEQYF,TGTGCCAGTAGTATAGAAAGTACCAGTCCCTACGAGCAGTACTTC
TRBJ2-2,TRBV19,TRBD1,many,CATSTGSNTGELFF,TGTGCCACGTCGACAGGGTCGAACACCGGGGAGCTGTTTTTT
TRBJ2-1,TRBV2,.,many,CASSEDGDEQFF,TGTGCCAGCAGTGAAGATGGGGATGAGCAGTTCTTC
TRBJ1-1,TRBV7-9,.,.,CASAQTANTEAFF,TGTGCCAGCGCCCAGACAGCGAACACTGAAGCTTTCTTT
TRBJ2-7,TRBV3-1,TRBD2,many,CASSQGGAGLAGAEQYF,TGTGCCAGCAGCCAAGGGGGAGCGGGACTAGCGGGAGCCGAGCAGTACTTC
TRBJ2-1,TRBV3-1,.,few,CASSTDYSYNEQFF,TGTGCCAGCAGTACAGACTACTCCTACAATGAGCAGTTCTTC
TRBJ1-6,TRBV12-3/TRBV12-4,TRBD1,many,CASSLGQGHSPLHF,TGTGCCAGCAGTTTAGGACAGGGGCATTCACCCCTCCACTTT
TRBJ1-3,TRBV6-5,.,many,CASSYSTAGENTIYF,TGTGCCAGCAGTTACTCAACTGCCGGGGAAAACACCATATATTTT
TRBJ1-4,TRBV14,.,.,CASSQDAGRGEKLFF,TGTGCCAGCAGCCAAGATGCGGGTCGGGGCGAAAAACTGTTTTTT
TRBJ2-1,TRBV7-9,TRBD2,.,CASSPRTASGRAIYEQFF,TGTGCCAGCAGCCCACGAACCGCTAGCGGGAGGGCCATCTATGAGCAGTTCTTC
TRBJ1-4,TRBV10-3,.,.,CAISEKGGEKLFF,TGTGCCATCAGCGAGAAGGGTGGCGAAAAACTGTTTTTT
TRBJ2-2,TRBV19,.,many,CASSTGFDTGELFF,TGTGCCAGTAGTACGGGCTTCGACACCGGGGAGCTGTTTTTT
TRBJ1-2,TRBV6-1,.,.,CATTLANYGYTF,TGTGCCACCACACTCGCTAACTATGGCTACACCTTC
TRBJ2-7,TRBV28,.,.,CASSDPGRKPYEQYF,TGTGCCAGCAGTGATCCGGGACGGAAGCCCTACGAGCAGTACTTC
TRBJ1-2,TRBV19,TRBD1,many,CASSIRTGKGGYTF,TGTGCCAGTAGTATAAGGACAGGGAAAGGTGGCTACACCTTC
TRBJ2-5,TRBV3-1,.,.,CASSHKGGTQYF,TGTGCCAGCAGCCATAAAGGGGGGACCCAGTACTTC
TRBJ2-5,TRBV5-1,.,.,CASSLADPNNQPQYF,TGCGCCAGCAGCTTGGCGGACCCCAACAACCAGCCCCAGTACTTC
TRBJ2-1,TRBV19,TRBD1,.,CASSTSTGGNEQFF,TGTGCCAGTAGTACTTCGACAGGGGGGAATGAGCAGTTCTTC
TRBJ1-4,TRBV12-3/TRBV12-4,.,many,CASSYARVNEKLFF,TGTGCCAGCAGCTATGCGAGGGTAAATGAAAAACTGTTTTTT
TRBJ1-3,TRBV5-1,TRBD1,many,CASRSDRAGGNTIYF,TGCGCCAGCAGATCGGACAGGGCCGGTGGAAACACCATATATTTT
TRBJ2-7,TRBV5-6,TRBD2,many,CASSRIAGGGDEQYF,TGTGCCAGCAGCCGAATAGCGGGGGGCGGTGACGAGCAGTACTTC
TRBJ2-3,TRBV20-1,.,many,CSARDALGSTDTQYF,TGCAGTGCTAGAGACGCACTAGGAAGCACAGATACGCAGTATTTT
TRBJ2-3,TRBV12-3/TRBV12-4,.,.,CASSLGGGRGYSRTDTQYF,TGTGCCAGCAGTTTAGGGGGGGGTAGGGGGTACAGTAGGACAGATACGCAGTATTTT
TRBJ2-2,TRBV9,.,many,CASSPRWGDTGELFF,TGTGCCAGCAGCCCCCGATGGGGTGACACCGGGGAGCTGTTTTTT
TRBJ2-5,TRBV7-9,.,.,CASSQDHPARETQHF,TGCGCCAGCAGCCAAGATCACCCAGCCAGGGAGACCCAGCACTTC
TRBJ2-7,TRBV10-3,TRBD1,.,CAISSGQGAFYEQYF,TGTGCCATCAGTTCGGGACAGGGGGCCTTCTACGAGCAGTACTTC
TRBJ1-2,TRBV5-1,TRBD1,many,CASSTNRQGPKNGYTF,TGCGCCAGCAGCACTAATCGACAGGGACCCAAAAATGGCTACACCTTC
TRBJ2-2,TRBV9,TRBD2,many,CASSSGLGPLGELFF,TGTGCCAGCAGCTCGGGACTAGGCCCCCTCGGGGAGCTGTTTTTT